These T cell receptor beta chains were read from a single sample in a study of ipilimumab plus nivolumab after autologous stem cell transplantation. Data came from immunoSEQ multiplex PCR; TCRdb stores just in-frame clones and leaves some out. The profile shows some 16,000 clones, 75% to 85% of them singletons. Sequenced material: PBMCs, taken in a trial of ipilimumab plus nivolumab as post-transplant consolidation. The receptors here all came from a male donor with diffuse large B-cell lymphoma. The CDR3 runs from the conserved cysteine through the conserved F or W. A D gene is named only where the DNA matches it firmly. For some rows the clone size is stated as once, few or many, or as a class when expanded; others skip it.

d_call j_call clone_size v_call cdr3_nt cdr3_aa
NA TRBJ1-2 NA TRBV5-6 TGTGCCAGCAGCTTGAGGGGGGCTCGGTATGGCTACACCTTC CASSLRGARYGYTF
NA TRBJ2-1 NA TRBV19 TGTGCCAGTAGTATAGGGGTACTGGAGCACAATGAGCAGTTCTTC CASSIGVLEHNEQFF
TRBD1 TRBJ2-2 NA TRBV9 TGTGCCAGCAGCAATCCGGGACAGGGGGATTACACCGGGGAGCTGTTTTTT CASSNPGQGDYTGELFF
NA TRBJ2-5 NA TRBV5-1 TGCGCCAGCAGCTCTCCGGGGAATCAAGAGACCCAGTACTTC CASSSPGNQETQYF
NA TRBJ2-2 NA TRBV5-1 TGCGCCAGCAGCTTATCGGGACCCTACACCGGGGAGCTGTTTTTT CASSLSGPYTGELFF
NA TRBJ2-3 NA TRBV9 TGTGCCAGCAGCGCCGGACTATTAAACGGGGATACGCAGTATTTT CASSAGLLNGDTQYF
NA TRBJ2-7 once TRBV9 TGTGCCAGCAGCGTAAACTACGAGCAGTACTTC CASSVNYEQYF
NA TRBJ2-3 once TRBV9 TGTGCCAGCAGCCCCCTAATCACAGATACGCAGTATTTT CASSPLITDTQYF
NA TRBJ1-4 NA TRBV30 TGTGCCTGGAGTAGTAACAGCTACACTAATGAAAAACTGTTTTTT CAWSSNSYTNEKLFF
NA TRBJ2-7 NA TRBV5-3 TGTCAAGTACGGACTTCGAAATATTCCCGGCAGTACTTC CQVRTSKYSRQYF
TRBD1 TRBJ1-2 NA TRBV5-1 TGCGCCAGCAGCGGCGGACAGGGAGAAGGCTATGGCTACACCTTC CASSGGQGEGYGYTF
NA TRBJ1-1 once TRBV10-1 TGCGCCAGCAGTGAGTCCGCTGCTCCCGGGGCTTTCTTT CASSESAAPGAFF
NA TRBJ1-5 NA TRBV5-5 TGTGCCAGCAGCTTGTACTCCGAGGGGCCCCAGCATTTT CASSLYSEGPQHF
TRBD2 TRBJ2-3 NA TRBV18 TGTGCCAGCTCACCACCCTCGAGCGGGATGACAGATACGCAGTATTTT CASSPPSSGMTDTQYF
TRBD1 TRBJ1-3 NA TRBV7-6 TGTGCCAGCAGCTTAGGGCCGGGACAGGGATTCTCTGGAAACACCATATATTTT CASSLGPGQGFSGNTIYF
NA TRBJ2-1 NA TRBV4-3 TGCGCCAGCAGCCAAGGACCGTACAATGAGCAGTTCTTC CASSQGPYNEQFF
NA TRBJ1-2 NA TRBV19 TGTGCCAGTAGTAGAGAAGTCAACTATGGCTACACCTTC CASSREVNYGYTF
NA TRBJ2-3 NA TRBV9 TGTGCCAGCAGCGTAGCTCAGGCAGGGGGCACAGATACGCAGTATTTT CASSVAQAGGTDTQYF
NA TRBJ2-7 once TRBV5-1 TGCGCCAGCAGCTTGGCCTCGATCCCCTACGAGCAGTACTTC CASSLASIPYEQYF
NA TRBJ2-7 NA TRBV7-6 TGTGCCAGCAGCTTAAAGGGAGAAAGAGGCGAGCAGTACTTC CASSLKGERGEQYF
TRBD2 TRBJ2-1 NA TRBV4-1 TGCGCCAGCAGCCTCCATCTAGCGGACTCCTACAATGAGCAGTTCTTC CASSLHLADSYNEQFF
NA TRBJ1-1 NA TRBV5-1 TGCGCCAGCAGCCCGTCGCCCTCGGAGGAAGCTTTCTTT CASSPSPSEEAFF
TRBD1 TRBJ2-7 NA TRBV11-2 TGTGCCAGCGGGCAGCCCGGGACAGTATCCTACGAGCAGTACTTC CASGQPGTVSYEQYF
NA TRBJ2-5 NA TRBV7-9 TGTGCCAGCAGCTACCGGCCGGGGGAGACCCAGTACTTC CASSYRPGETQYF